This TCR beta chain was captured in a study of memory CD4+ T cells and cytomegalovirus serostatus. Study as a whole: This sample comes from healthy Belgian adults, about 10 CMV seropositive, some 22 seronegative.

Overall study results and limits: Suggested: most of the CMV-linked TCR signature lies in CD4+ memory cells.

The data were produced by immunoSEQ multiplex PCR, yet TCRdb's version contains in-frame clones alone and is incomplete. The sample includes 50,000 to 65,000 clones, approximately 71% seen only once; the top ten take roughly 1%. Losses at the gene ends were 6 bases for V and 2 bases for J; bases not matched to a gene: 6. Germline CDR1 SGHAT, CDR2 FQNNGV. This CDR3 region has 16 residues. About this clone: Its antigen is unidentified.

The sort gate was single viable CD3+CD4+CD8-CD45RO+ cells for memory CD4+ T cells. After thawing, CD4+ T cells were positively selected. Material: memory CD4+ T cells from blood. This clonotype was obtained from an adult in good health and CMV-seronegative. The chain couples TRBV11-2 to TRBJ2-3; 12 bases are shared with TRBD2. The CDR3 loop is CASRRLAGANTDTQYF. The DNA of the CDR3 is TGTGCCAGCAGAAGACTAGCGGGAGCGAACACAGATACGCAGTATTTT.